The subject of this entry is one TCR beta chain. Its antigen is currently unknown. This entry belongs to a study of identifying expanded T cells in peripheral blood. General observations from the study: About 1.3 clones differed between technical replicates, versus approximately 17 and 20 over time. Variance in clone template counts between approximately two-week samples significantly increased with total template count across all healthy donors.

During the collection period, no donor immune events like infections were recorded. J was trimmed by 2 bases and V by 0 bases; bases with no gene match: 6. The germline CDR1 and CDR2 sequences are SGHNT and YYREEE (reference sequence). The CDR3 is 16 amino acids. Using immunoSEQ multiplex PCR, the repertoire was profiled, and TCRdb retains in-frame clones only, with some absent. The sample lists around 60,000 clones, approximately 82% seen once, with approximately 15% in the top ten. The sequencing input was blood. V gene TRBV5-4 combines with J gene TRBJ1-2, with 8 bases lining up with TRBD1. This sequence was found in a person aged 18 to 69 in good health. The DNA for the CDR3 is TGTGCCAGCAGCTTGGGGGGGACAGGTGTAAACTATGGCTACACCTTC. Its translation is CASSLGGTGVNYGYTF.